The clone carrying this T cell receptor (beta chain) has a handful of counts. Uncontrolled infection, other autoimmune disease, pregnancy and lactation each barred patients from inclusion. The study based diagnoses on clinical symptoms, serum thyroxine and TRAb, thyroid ultrasound and orbital computed tomography. The source of the sample is a study of T cells in Graves' hyperthyroidism and ophthalmopathy. It was RNA transcripts that yielded the amplified TCR beta CDR3 regions. Using the HTBI primer set, a first-round RT-PCR was run on the TCR CDR3. MiXCR was run by TCRdb on the multiplex PCR reads, yielding one entry per CDR3 protein. Here the sample spans more than 300,000 distinct CDR3 sequences, around 13% being singletons. Germline CDR1 WNHNN, CDR2 SYGVQD (reference sequence). With 4 bases clipped from V and 4 bases from J, the junction kept 7 bases outside the gene matches. The CDR3 sequence is 15 residues long.

The clonotype originates from a woman aged 25 to 39 with Graves' ophthalmopathy. Sequenced input: blood. The chain links TRBV10-1 to TRBJ2-1, with TRBD1 identical over 7 bases. CDR3 region: CASSGRDSYYNEQFF. The CDR3 DNA reads TGCGCCAGCAGTGGAAGGGACAGCTATTACAATGAGCAGTTCTTC.